These T cell receptor beta chains were read from a single sample in a study of blood T cell repertoires in COVID-19. Some clones are missing from TCRdb's copy, which holds only in-frame ones; the method was immunoSEQ multiplex PCR. The data contain approximately 260,000 clones, 65% to 85% of them singletons. The specimen sequenced was PBMCs or T cells enriched from blood (not recorded which). The receptors derive from a man aged 45 to 65 who had recovered from COVID-19. Both conserved end residues are part of each CDR3. The D gene is left open where the match is weak. Clone sizes are given selectively: once, few, many, or a class where the clone is expanded.

J gene	V gene	D gene	clone size	CDR3 protein	CDR3 DNA
TRBJ2-1	TRBV18	TRBD2	once	CASSPKAGVSYNEQFF	TGTGCCAGCTCACCGAAAGCGGGAGTCTCCTACAATGAGCAGTTCTTC
TRBJ1-5	TRBV7-9	.	.	CASSTDSSNQPQHF	TGTGCCAGCAGCACGGACAGCAGCAATCAGCCCCAGCATTTT
TRBJ2-5	TRBV3-1/TRBV3-2	TRBD1	.	CASSQEGTARETQYF	TGTGCCAGCAGCCAAGAGGGGACAGCGAGGGAGACCCAGTACTTC
TRBJ1-1	TRBV20-1	.	once	CSASSTEMMMNTEAFF	TGCAGTGCTAGTAGCACAGAGATGATGATGAACACTGAAGCTTTCTTT
TRBJ1-5	TRBV27	.	once	CASSPAASAVYSNQPQHF	TGTGCCAGCAGCCCGGCGGCGTCAGCCGTTTATAGCAATCAGCCCCAGCATTTT
TRBJ1-1	TRBV19	.	.	CASSPGGTMNTEAFF	TGTGCCAGTAGTCCGGGGGGGACCATGAACACTGAAGCTTTCTTT
TRBJ2-2	TRBV7-2	.	.	CASSSPGRRGGELFF	TGTGCCAGCAGCAGTCCGGGACGCCGGGGGGGGGAGCTGTTTTTT
TRBJ1-4	TRBV3-1/TRBV3-2	.	.	CASSQEVTGGEKLFF	TGTGCCAGCAGCCAAGAGGTCACTGGGGGCGAAAAACTGTTTTTT
TRBJ2-7	TRBV5-1	.	.	CASSKQGDGSYEQYF	TGCGCCAGCAGCAAACAGGGTGACGGGTCCTACGAGCAGTACTTC
TRBJ2-1	TRBV10-1	.	few	CASSKRSTQGVDEQFF	TGCGCCAGCAGCAAACGATCCACGCAAGGGGTGGATGAGCAGTTCTTC